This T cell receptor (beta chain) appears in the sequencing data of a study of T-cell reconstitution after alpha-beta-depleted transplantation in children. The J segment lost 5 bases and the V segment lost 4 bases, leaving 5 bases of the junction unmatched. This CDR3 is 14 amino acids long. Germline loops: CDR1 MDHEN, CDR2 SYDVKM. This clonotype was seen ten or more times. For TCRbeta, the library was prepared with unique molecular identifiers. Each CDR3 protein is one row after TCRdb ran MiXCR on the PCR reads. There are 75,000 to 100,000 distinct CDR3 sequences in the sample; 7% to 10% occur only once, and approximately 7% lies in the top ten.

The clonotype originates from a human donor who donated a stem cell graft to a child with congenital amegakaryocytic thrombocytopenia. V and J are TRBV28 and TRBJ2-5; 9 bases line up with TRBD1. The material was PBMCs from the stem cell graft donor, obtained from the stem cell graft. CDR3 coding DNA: TGTGCCAGCAGTTCTGCACAGGGGGCGGAGACCCAGTACTTC. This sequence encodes CASSSAQGAETQYF.